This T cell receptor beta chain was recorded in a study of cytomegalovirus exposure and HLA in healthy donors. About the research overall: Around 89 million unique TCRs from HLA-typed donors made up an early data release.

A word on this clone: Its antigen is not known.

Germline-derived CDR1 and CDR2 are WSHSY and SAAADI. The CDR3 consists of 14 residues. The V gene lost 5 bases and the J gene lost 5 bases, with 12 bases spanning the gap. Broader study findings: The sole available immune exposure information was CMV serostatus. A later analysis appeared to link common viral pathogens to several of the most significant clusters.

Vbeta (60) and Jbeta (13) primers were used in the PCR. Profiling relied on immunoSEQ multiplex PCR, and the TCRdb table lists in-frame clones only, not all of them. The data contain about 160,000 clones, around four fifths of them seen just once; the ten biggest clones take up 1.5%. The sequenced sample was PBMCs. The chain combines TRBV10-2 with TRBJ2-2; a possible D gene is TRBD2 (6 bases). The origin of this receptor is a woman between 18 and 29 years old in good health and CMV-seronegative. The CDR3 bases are TGCGCCAGCAGTAGGCGGGGCGGTACCGGGGAGCTGTTTTTT. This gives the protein CASSRRGGTGELFF.